This is a list of T cell receptor beta chains from one sample in a study of T cells after somatic rescue of genetic block. The data were produced by immunoSEQ multiplex PCR, yet TCRdb's version contains in-frame clones alone and is incomplete. This table has 13,000 to 15,000 clones, about 71% appearing once. The sequenced material came from peripheral blood mononuclear cells (PBMCs). Receptors were obtained from a boy younger than 18. The CDR3 runs from the conserved cysteine through the conserved F or W. A D gene is named only where the DNA matches it firmly. Where a row states a size, it is once, few, many or the class of an expanded clone; other rows omit it.

abundance: NA; j_gene: TRBJ2-2; d_gene: NA; v_gene: TRBV7-8; CDR3nt: TGTGCCAGCAGCTTAGCGAGGCCTAGGAAGGGCGGGGAGCTGTTTTTT; CDR3aa: CASSLARPRKGGELFF
abundance: NA; j_gene: TRBJ1-5; d_gene: NA; v_gene: TRBV18; CDR3nt: TGTGCCAGCTCACAGGACGTAGATCAGCCCCAGCATTTT; CDR3aa: CASSQDVDQPQHF
abundance: NA; j_gene: TRBJ2-7; d_gene: NA; v_gene: TRBV5-4; CDR3nt: TGTGCCAGCAGCTTGGATCCCGGGCCGTCGTACTTC; CDR3aa: CASSLDPGPSYF
abundance: medium-sized; j_gene: TRBJ2-7; d_gene: NA; v_gene: TRBV7-2; CDR3nt: TGTGCCAGCAGCCGCTCCTCCTACGAGCAGTACTTC; CDR3aa: CASSRSSYEQYF
abundance: few; j_gene: TRBJ1-4; d_gene: TRBD1; v_gene: TRBV5-1; CDR3nt: TGCGCCAGCAGCTTCACCGGGACAGGGAATGAAAAACTGTTTTTT; CDR3aa: CASSFTGTGNEKLFF
abundance: NA; j_gene: TRBJ2-2; d_gene: NA; v_gene: TRBV6-5; CDR3nt: TGTGCCAGCAGTTACAGCTCCACCGGGGAGCTGTTTTTT; CDR3aa: CASSYSSTGELFF
abundance: NA; j_gene: TRBJ2-1; d_gene: TRBD1; v_gene: TRBV12-5; CDR3nt: TGTGCTAGTGCCATGAACAGGGGAAATGAGCAGTTCTTC; CDR3aa: CASAMNRGNEQFF
abundance: once; j_gene: TRBJ2-5; d_gene: NA; v_gene: TRBV11-2; CDR3nt: TGTGCCAGCAGCTTAGGCCACCGAGAGACCCAGTACTTC; CDR3aa: CASSLGHRETQYF
abundance: few; j_gene: TRBJ1-1; d_gene: NA; v_gene: TRBV28; CDR3nt: TGTGCCAGCAGTTTTGAGACAGGCCAAGAGAAGGCTGAAGCTTTCTTT; CDR3aa: CASSFETGQEKAEAFF
abundance: NA; j_gene: TRBJ2-5; d_gene: NA; v_gene: TRBV5-6; CDR3nt: TGTGCCAGCAGCTTGGAGGGGACCCAGTACTTC; CDR3aa: CASSLEGTQYF
abundance: NA; j_gene: TRBJ2-7; d_gene: NA; v_gene: TRBV7-3; CDR3nt: TGTGCCAGCAGCTTAACAGCAGGGCCCCCCTACGAGCAGTACTTC; CDR3aa: CASSLTAGPPYEQYF
abundance: NA; j_gene: TRBJ1-4; d_gene: TRBD1; v_gene: TRBV5-5; CDR3nt: TGTGCCAGCAACAGGGGGCTGGAGCATGAAAAACTGTTTTTT; CDR3aa: CASNRGLEHEKLFF
abundance: NA; j_gene: TRBJ2-7; d_gene: NA; v_gene: TRBV30; CDR3nt: TGTGCCTGGAGGACGGTGGGGCCCTACGAGCAGTACTTC; CDR3aa: CAWRTVGPYEQYF
abundance: NA; j_gene: TRBJ2-5; d_gene: NA; v_gene: TRBV18; CDR3nt: TGTGCCAGCTCAGGTCGCTACAGGGTTGGCCAAGAGACCCAGTACTTC; CDR3aa: CASSGRYRVGQETQYF
abundance: medium-sized; j_gene: TRBJ2-7; d_gene: NA; v_gene: TRBV7-3; CDR3nt: TGTGCCAGCAGCTCAATGGGCAGCTCCTACGAGCAGTACTTC; CDR3aa: CASSSMGSSYEQYF
abundance: NA; j_gene: TRBJ1-4; d_gene: TRBD1; v_gene: TRBV9; CDR3nt: TGTGCCAGCAGCGTTGGGACAGCGCTTAATGAAAAACTGTTTTTT; CDR3aa: CASSVGTALNEKLFF
abundance: NA; j_gene: TRBJ2-1; d_gene: TRBD1; v_gene: TRBV4-1; CDR3nt: TGCGCCAGCAGCCACCCGGACAGGGTCTCCTACAATGAGCAGTTCTTC; CDR3aa: CASSHPDRVSYNEQFF
abundance: NA; j_gene: TRBJ1-4; d_gene: NA; v_gene: TRBV4-1; CDR3nt: TGCGCCAGCAGCTCCCACCCGCACGGGGTCACGCTAGCGAGTGAAAAACTGTTTTTT; CDR3aa: CASSSHPHGVTLASEKLFF
abundance: NA; j_gene: TRBJ2-5; d_gene: TRBD1; v_gene: TRBV19; CDR3nt: TGTGCCAGTAGCATAAAGCCTCAGGGGGCAGAGACCCAGTACTTC; CDR3aa: CASSIKPQGAETQYF
abundance: NA; j_gene: TRBJ2-7; d_gene: NA; v_gene: TRBV14; CDR3nt: TGTGCCAGCAGCCAAGATTTCACGACTACGCAGTACTTC; CDR3aa: CASSQDFTTTQYF
abundance: few; j_gene: TRBJ2-2; d_gene: NA; v_gene: TRBV9; CDR3nt: TGTGCCAGCAGCGTAGCGGCAACGAACACCGGGGAGCTGTTTTTT; CDR3aa: CASSVAATNTGELFF
abundance: NA; j_gene: TRBJ2-3; d_gene: NA; v_gene: TRBV7-9; CDR3nt: TGTGCCAGCAGCTTTCAGGATACGCAGTATTTT; CDR3aa: CASSFQDTQYF
abundance: NA; j_gene: TRBJ2-7; d_gene: TRBD1; v_gene: TRBV5-4; CDR3nt: TGTGCCAGCAGCTACCAGGGACAGGGCTACGAGCAGTACTTC; CDR3aa: CASSYQGQGYEQYF
abundance: few; j_gene: TRBJ2-7; d_gene: NA; v_gene: TRBV19; CDR3nt: TGTGCCAGTAGTACCAGGGGAAATCCCGTGGACTACGAGCAGTACTTC; CDR3aa: CASSTRGNPVDYEQYF
abundance: NA; j_gene: TRBJ2-7; d_gene: NA; v_gene: TRBV7-4; CDR3nt: TGTGCCAGCAGCCAGCCTAGCGCGGTCTACGAGCAGTACTTC; CDR3aa: CASSQPSAVYEQYF
abundance: NA; j_gene: TRBJ2-2; d_gene: NA; v_gene: TRBV6-4; CDR3nt: TGTGCCAGCAGTTTGAAGGGAAACCCCGGGGAGCTGTTTTTT; CDR3aa: CASSLKGNPGELFF
abundance: NA; j_gene: TRBJ2-5; d_gene: NA; v_gene: TRBV2; CDR3nt: TGTGCCAGCAGGTGGCCATCCCAAGAGACCCAGTACTTC; CDR3aa: CASRWPSQETQYF
abundance: NA; j_gene: TRBJ2-7; d_gene: NA; v_gene: TRBV7-3; CDR3nt: TGTGCCAGCAGCTTACAAGGGGTGGGCGAGCAGTACTTC; CDR3aa: CASSLQGVGEQYF
abundance: NA; j_gene: TRBJ2-4; d_gene: NA; v_gene: TRBV4-1; CDR3nt: TGCGCCAGCAGCCAAGCCCTGTCACCGCTAGCCAAAAACATTCAGTACTTC; CDR3aa: CASSQALSPLAKNIQYF
abundance: NA; j_gene: TRBJ2-3; d_gene: TRBD1; v_gene: TRBV28; CDR3nt: TGTGCCAGCAGTCCAACCATCTACTTAGGGACAGTCACAGATACGCAGTATTTT; CDR3aa: CASSPTIYLGTVTDTQYF
abundance: few; j_gene: TRBJ2-2; d_gene: TRBD2; v_gene: TRBV11-2; CDR3nt: TGTGCCAGCAGCTTAGTAGGCGGGAGAGACACCGGGGAGCTGTTTTTT; CDR3aa: CASSLVGGRDTGELFF
abundance: NA; j_gene: TRBJ2-7; d_gene: TRBD1; v_gene: TRBV7-8; CDR3nt: TGTGCCAGCAGCTTAGCGGGACAGCACTCCTACGAGCAGTACTTC; CDR3aa: CASSLAGQHSYEQYF
abundance: NA; j_gene: TRBJ1-2; d_gene: NA; v_gene: TRBV5-1; CDR3nt: TGCGCCAGCAGCTTGAGTCAGACAGGACCTCTGTCCTTC; CDR3aa: CASSLSQTGPLSF
abundance: NA; j_gene: TRBJ2-4; d_gene: NA; v_gene: TRBV28; CDR3nt: TGTGCCAGCAGCTGGCAGGTGGACATTCAGTACTTC; CDR3aa: CASSWQVDIQYF
abundance: NA; j_gene: TRBJ2-1; d_gene: NA; v_gene: TRBV27; CDR3nt: TGTGCCAGCAGAGGCCTAGGAAGCGGCCAACATGAGCAGTTCTTC; CDR3aa: CASRGLGSGQHEQFF
abundance: NA; j_gene: TRBJ1-1; d_gene: NA; v_gene: TRBV29-1; CDR3nt: TGCAGCGTTGGGAGGGGGGGCTTCACTGAAGCTTTCTTT; CDR3aa: CSVGRGGFTEAFF
abundance: NA; j_gene: TRBJ1-3; d_gene: NA; v_gene: TRBV19; CDR3nt: TGTGCCAGTAGTACCCCCCACTGGGCTGGCTCTGGAAACACCATATATTTT; CDR3aa: CASSTPHWAGSGNTIYF
abundance: NA; j_gene: TRBJ2-1; d_gene: NA; v_gene: TRBV18; CDR3nt: TGTGCCAGCTCACCCCAGGGGCGCGGTCCATACAATGAGCAGTTCTTC; CDR3aa: CASSPQGRGPYNEQFF
abundance: once; j_gene: TRBJ1-1; d_gene: NA; v_gene: TRBV6-5; CDR3nt: TGTGCCAGCCGTTACGGACGGCGGAACACTGAAGCTTTCTTT; CDR3aa: CASRYGRRNTEAFF
abundance: NA; j_gene: TRBJ2-3; d_gene: NA; v_gene: TRBV12-1; CDR3nt: TGTGCCAGCAGCTTTCTAGTAGTACCGGTGACAGGCACAGATACGCAGTATTTT; CDR3aa: CASSFLVVPVTGTDTQYF